This T cell receptor (beta chain) appears in the sequencing data of a study of blood T cell repertoires in COVID-19. Germline CDR1 is MNHEY and CDR2 is SMNVEV (reference sequence). The V and J ends lost 4 bases and 4 bases, in that order; junction bases with no gene match: 4. This CDR3 spans 16 amino acids. As originally analysed: Reference gene primer amplification gave estimated nucleated cell counts. TCRdb's table, derived via immunoSEQ multiplex PCR, lists solely in-frame clones and lacks some. Clone size and the V and J calls come from that table; the DNA yielded D and trimming. The table lists some 97,000 clones, 90% of them singletons.

The sample was peripheral blood. The chain joins TRBV27 to TRBJ2-2; 12 nucleotides match TRBD2. The origin of this receptor is a man over 45 with acute or convalescent COVID-19. The CDR3 loop reads CASSSGLAGRTGELFF. CDR3 DNA: TGTGCCAGCAGTTCCGGACTAGCGGGACGCACCGGGGAGCTGTTTTTT.